The 27 T cell receptor beta chains below were found in one sample sequenced in a study of shared clonotypes between healthy human individuals. Using immunoSEQ multiplex PCR, the repertoire was profiled, and TCRdb retains in-frame clones only, with some absent. The sample holds approximately 440,000 clones, 70% to 80% seen once. Input material: PBMCs. The receptors stem from a woman aged 40 to 55 in good health. Some clones in this sample may be carry-over from other donors' samples.

This clone appeared a few times. The chain joins TRBV6-4 to TRBJ2-3, with TRBD2 matching over 10 bases. The length of the CDR3 is 15 residues. The V and J ends lost 3 bases and 6 bases, in that order; junction bases with no gene match: 6. Germline V gene data show CDR1 as MRHNA and CDR2 as SNTAGT. CDR3 region: CASSEGAGGLDTQYF. The CDR3 nucleotides read TGTGCCAGCAGTGAAGGAGCGGGGGGGCTGGATACGCAGTATTTT.

Written as DNA, the CDR3 is TGTGCCAGCAGCCGGGGTTATAACCCGAGCTCCTACAATGAGCAGTTCTTC. Protein: CASSRGYNPSSYNEQFF. The chain employs TRBV4-2 and TRBJ2-1; D unclear. Germline V CDR1 and CDR2: LGHNA, YNFKEQ. The CDR3 is 17 amino acids. The ends were cut back, 4 bases at V and 0 bases at J, with 16 bases in the middle.

This chain links TRBV4-2 with TRBJ2-1; 10 bases agree with TRBD2. V lost 6 bases to trimming and J lost 8 bases; unmatched junction nucleotides: 10. The V gene's germline CDR1 is LGHNA and CDR2 YNFKEQ. The length of the CDR3 is 15 residues. The CDR3 DNA reads TGTGCCAGCAGGAATTCTTTAGCGGGAGGCGATGAGCAGTTCTTC. This codes for CASRNSLAGGDEQFF.

The chain joins TRBV7-2 to TRBJ2-7; no clear D gene. Germline V gene data show CDR1 as SGHTA and CDR2 as FQGNSA. Between the trimmed V and J ends, which lost 1 base and 2 bases, there was a span of 12 bases. The CDR3 loop spans 15 amino acids. The CDR3 DNA sequence: TGTGCCAGCAGCTTAGGGGGTCCGAGTCCCTACGAGCAGTACTTC. As protein: CASSLGGPSPYEQYF.

The chain carries TRBV5-1 and TRBJ2-5, with D perhaps matching TRBD2 (6 bases). Germline CDR1 reads SGHRS; CDR2 reads YFSETQ. V shed 0 bases and J shed 11 bases, with 23 bases lying between them. CDR3 length equals 16 residues. Here the CDR3 reads CASSLVAGSTMGEQYF. The CDR3 nucleotides read TGCGCCAGCAGCTTGGTGGCGGGATCTACTATGGGGGAGCAGTACTTC.

This sequence joins TRBV5-1 and TRBJ2-7, with a weak D call TRBD2 (5 bases). From germline, CDR1 is SGHRS and CDR2 YFSETQ. V gave up 0 bases and J gave up 5 bases, with 12 bases separating them. This CDR3 comprises 14 residues. Here the CDR3 DNA reads TGCGCCAGCAGCTTGGACCTAGCACTGAACGAGCAGTACTTC. As protein: CASSLDLALNEQYF.

The sample holds a few counts of this clone. This rearrangement joins TRBV14 to TRBJ2-7, with D unclear. Trimming took off 3 bases at V and 12 bases at J, with 12 bases between the two ends. Germline CDR1 and CDR2: SGHDN and FVKESK. The CDR3 loop spans 11 amino acids. The CDR3 protein is CASSHTARLYF. The CDR3 bases are TGTGCCAGCAGCCACACAGCCCGGCTGTACTTC.

With respect to this clone: A clone one base away is much larger, so this may be a read error. The rearrangement joins TRBV6-1 to TRBJ2-2; possible D gene TRBD2, 6 bases. CDR1 and CDR2 (germline): MNHNS, SASEGT. V shed 3 bases and J shed 5 bases, with 10 bases lying between them. CDR3 length: 14 residues. The CDR3 spells CASSEEGRTGELFF. Written as DNA, the CDR3 is TGTGCCAGCAGTGAGGAGGGTCGGACCGGGGAGCTGTTTTTT.

The gene calls are TRBV5-4 and TRBJ2-3, with 14 bases aligning to TRBD2. The trim removed 4 bases at V and 2 bases at J, leaving 6 bases unmatched. The CDR3 length is 17 residues. Germline CDR1 reads SGHNT; CDR2 reads YYREEE (reference sequence). The CDR3: CASSGTSGSPATDTQYF. Written as DNA, the CDR3 is TGTGCCAGCAGCGGGACTAGCGGGAGCCCAGCCACAGATACGCAGTATTTT.

This clone occurred once. V is TRBV10-3 and J is TRBJ2-1; 12 bases are shared with TRBD2. The CDR3 consists of 14 residues. V trimming: 4 bases; J trimming: 10 bases; junction bases outside the gene matches: 5. The V gene's germline CDR1 is ENHRY and CDR2 SYGVKD. CDR3 nucleotides: TGTGCCATCAGTGGACTAGCGGGAGCAGACGAGCAGTTCTTC. Protein sequence: CAISGLAGADEQFF.

The chain recombines TRBV28 with TRBJ1-1; no clear D. V was pared by 6 bases and J by 3 bases, with 8 bases between. The CDR3 consists of 12 residues. Germline CDR1 reads MDHEN; CDR2 reads SYDVKM. The CDR3 DNA follows: TGTGCCAGCAGCCCGCCGGACACTGAAGCTTTCTTT. It encodes CASSPPDTEAFF.

This rearrangement joins TRBV30 to TRBJ2-3, with no clear D. The CDR3 is 15 amino acids. Germline values: CDR1 GTSNPN, CDR2 SVGIG (reference sequence). Between the trimmed V and J ends, which lost 4 bases and 0 bases, there was a span of 14 bases. The CDR3 nucleotides are TGTGCCTGGAATGGTTACCCCTCGAGCACAGATACGCAGTATTTT. This translates into CAWNGYPSSTDTQYF. The full variable domain, rest sourced from reference TRBV30 and TRBJ2-3, is SQTIHQWPATLVQPVGSPLSLECTVEGTSNPNLYWYRQAAGRGLQLLFYSVGIGQISSEVPQNLSASRPQDRQFILSSKKLLLSDSGFYLCAWNGYPSSTDTQYFGPGTRLTVL.

This clone has a handful of counts. A far larger clone differs by one base, so this is likely a read error. The chain employs TRBV6-6 and TRBJ1-1; D gene ambiguous. Trimming removed 7 bases from V and 4 bases from J, with 13 bases in between. Germline CDR1 MNHNY, CDR2 SVGAGI (reference sequence). There are 13 residues in the CDR3. DNA for the CDR3: TGTGCCAGCAACCCTGCAGGAAGCACTGAAGCTTTCTTT. It encodes CASNPAGSTEAFF.

In nucleotides, the CDR3 is TGCAGCGCCACAGGGGGCAGAAGGCGCAATGAAAAACTGTTTTTT. Encoded protein: CSATGGRRRNEKLFF. This chain connects TRBV29-1 to TRBJ1-4, with 9 bases matching TRBD1. Germline V gene lookup returns CDR1 SQVTM and CDR2 ANQGSEA. Germline trimming cut 7 bases from V and 5 bases from J; bases unmatched to any gene: 11. The CDR3 loop spans 15 amino acids.

The rearrangement uses TRBV10-2 and TRBJ2-2; tentative D call: TRBD2 (5 bases). Germline V gene data show CDR1 as WSHSY and CDR2 as SAAADI. The CDR3 loop spans 14 amino acids. V gave up 6 bases and J gave up 4 bases, with 12 bases separating them. In DNA form, the CDR3 reads TGCGCCAGCAGGTTAAGCGGACCCACCGGGGAGCTGTTTTTT. Amino acid sequence: CASRLSGPTGELFF.

Of note for this clone: Within the sample, other DNA sequences also encode this same CDR3. The rearrangement joins TRBV5-6 to TRBJ1-1; D might be TRBD1 (6 bases). Germline CDR1 reads SGHDT; CDR2 reads YYEEEE. The CDR3 sequence is 13 residues long. V was cut by 1 base and J by 5 bases, with 9 bases left in between. The CDR3 coding sequence is TGTGCCAGCAGCTTGAAGAGGGGGACTGAAGCTTTCTTT. Translation gives CASSLKRGTEAFF.

Regarding this clone: The junction differs from germline at one of its ends, possibly a read error. The chain joins TRBV28 to TRBJ2-7; perhaps TRBD2 as D (7 bases). The CDR3 totals 13 residues. CDR1 MDHEN and CDR2 SYDVKM come from the germline V gene. CDR3 bases: TGTGCCAGCGGTCGGGGGGCAGAGTACGGGCAGTACTTC. Its translation is CASGRGAEYGQYF.

V is TRBV7-9 and J is TRBJ1-2, with D tentatively TRBD1 (5 bases). The CDR3 is made up of 14 amino acids. Germline values: CDR1 SEHNR, CDR2 FQNEAQ (reference sequence). Trimming left V 1 base short and J 8 bases short, with 14 bases between. The DNA of the CDR3 is TGTGCCAGCAGCTTAGTTGCGACAGTGGTCGGCTACACCTTC. This sequence encodes CASSLVATVVGYTF.

This clone was observed a handful of times. The gene calls are TRBV6-5 and TRBJ2-3, with 7 bases aligning to TRBD1. V shed 6 bases and J 2 bases; nucleotides not matched to a gene: 5. The CDR3 consists of 14 residues. Germline lookup yields CDR1 MNHEY and CDR2 SVGAGI. CDR3 DNA sequence: TGTGCCAGCAGGGACAGGAGCTTCACAGATACGCAGTATTTT. It translates to CASRDRSFTDTQYF.

The chain couples TRBV2 to TRBJ2-5; no reliable D call. This CDR3 has 13 amino acids. V was pared by 5 bases and J by 2 bases, with 9 bases between. Germline V gene data show CDR1 as SNHLY and CDR2 as FYNNEI. The CDR3 region has the DNA TGTGCCAGCAGTCCCGACACACAAGAGACCCAGTACTTC. Its translation: CASSPDTQETQYF.

The CDR3 DNA reads as TGTGCCAGCAGTGAAGGTCAGGGCTATGGCTACACCTTC. Translation: CASSEGQGYGYTF. The chain uses TRBV6-1 and TRBJ1-2; D possibly corresponds to TRBD1 (5 bases). V shed 1 base and J shed 4 bases, with 7 bases lying between them. CDR3 length: 13 residues. Germline V gene sequence: CDR1 MNHNS, CDR2 SASEGT.

The chain couples TRBV7-9 to TRBJ1-1; 8 positions agree with TRBD1. This CDR3 spans 16 amino acids. Germline trimming cut 6 bases from V and 5 bases from J; bases unmatched to any gene: 14. Germline loops: CDR1 SEHNR, CDR2 FQNEAQ (reference sequence). The CDR3 sequence is CASRLGQGAPRTEAFF. The DNA for the CDR3 is TGTGCCAGCAGACTGGGGCAGGGGGCGCCGAGGACTGAAGCTTTCTTT. Drawing the rest from reference TRBV7-9 and TRBJ1-1, the complete variable domain is DTGVSQNPRHKITKRGQNVTFRCDPISEHNRLYWYRQTLGQGPEFLTYFQNEAQLEKSRLLSDRFSAERPKGSFSTLEIQRTEQGDSAMYLCASRLGQGAPRTEAFFGQGTRLTVV.

The chain recombines TRBV2 with TRBJ2-1, with a possible D match to TRBD2 (5 bases). Trimming cost V 8 bases and J 0 bases, with 14 bases left between them. The CDR3 runs 15 residues. CDR1 is SNHLY, CDR2 FYNNEI, per germline. The CDR3 is CASSDEAGSYNEQFF. DNA of the CDR3: TGTGCCAGCTCGGATGAGGCGGGCTCCTACAATGAGCAGTTCTTC.

V gene TRBV4-1 combines with J gene TRBJ1-2, with a weak D call TRBD1 (5 bases). V lost 1 base to trimming and J lost 5 bases, with 11 bases between them. Germline V gives CDR1 MGHRA, CDR2 YSYEKL. The CDR3 has 14 amino acids. In DNA, the CDR3 is TGCGCCAGCAGCCAAGCGGCAGGGACTTATGGCTACACCTTC. It specifies CASSQAAGTYGYTF.

The rearrangement joins TRBV28 to TRBJ1-5; TRBD1 aligns across 10 bases. After removal of 11 bases from V and 11 bases from J, the junction contained 18 bases not matched to a gene. The germline gives CDR1 MDHEN, CDR2 SYDVKM. The CDR3 is made up of 15 amino acids. The CDR3 reads CAAQGGTGAAWAQHF. The CDR3 region has the DNA TGTGCCGCCCAGGGCGGGACAGGGGCAGCATGGGCCCAGCATTTT. Complete variable domain (other parts from reference TRBV28 and TRBJ1-5): DVKVTQSSRYLVKRTGEKVFLECVQDMDHENMFWYRQDPGLGLRLIYFSYDVKMKEKGDIPEGYSVSREKKERFSLILESASTNQTSMYLCAAQGGTGAAWAQHFGDGTRLSIL.

As to this clone: A far larger clone is only one base removed, so a read error is likely. This CDR3 is also generated by other DNA sequences in the sample. The V and J genes are TRBV30 and TRBJ1-1; a weak D match, TRBD1 (5 bases). In germline, CDR1 is GTSNPN, CDR2 SVGIG (reference sequence). CDR3 length: 14 residues. V was pared by 3 bases and J by 11 bases, with 22 bases between. The CDR3, as DNA: TGTGCCTGGAGCTTTCGGGACCGTGACTTAGAGGCTTTCTTT. Protein product: CAWSFRDRDLEAFF.

The chain joins TRBV7-2 to TRBJ1-6; 8 nucleotides line up with TRBD1. CDR1 is SGHTA, CDR2 FQGNSA, per germline. This CDR3 comprises 16 residues. V was clipped by 3 bases and J by 9 bases; unmatched bases: 10. CDR3 loop: CASSFLTGQGGSPLHF. CDR3 sequence (DNA): TGTGCCAGCAGCTTTTTAACCGGACAGGGTGGTTCACCCCTCCACTTT. Looking up the rest from reference TRBV7-2 and TRBJ1-6 gives the full variable domain: GAGVSQSPSNKVTEKGKDVELRCDPISGHTALYWYRQSLGQGLEFLIYFQGNSAPDKSGLPSDRFSAERTGGSVSTLTIQRTQQEDSAVYLCASSFLTGQGGSPLHFGNGTRLTVT.